This TCR beta chain comes out of a study of control samples from healthy donors and cancer patients. The method was immunoSEQ multiplex PCR; TCRdb's version includes in-frame clones alone and lacks a portion of them. The table shows around 20,000 clones, with 85% to 90% occurring only once. The sequencing sample was made of PBMCs. The clonotype was recovered from an older woman with head and neck cancer.

The CDR3, as DNA: TGTGCCAGCAGTCCGGGGAGCTCTGGAAACACCATATATTTT. This sequence encodes CASSPGSSGNTIYF. This chain links TRBV6-5 with TRBJ1-3; D is unclear. Trimming shortened V by 5 bases and J by 0 bases, and 8 bases separated the two germline ends. Germline V gene sequence: CDR1 MNHEY, CDR2 SVGAGI. CDR3 length: 14 residues.